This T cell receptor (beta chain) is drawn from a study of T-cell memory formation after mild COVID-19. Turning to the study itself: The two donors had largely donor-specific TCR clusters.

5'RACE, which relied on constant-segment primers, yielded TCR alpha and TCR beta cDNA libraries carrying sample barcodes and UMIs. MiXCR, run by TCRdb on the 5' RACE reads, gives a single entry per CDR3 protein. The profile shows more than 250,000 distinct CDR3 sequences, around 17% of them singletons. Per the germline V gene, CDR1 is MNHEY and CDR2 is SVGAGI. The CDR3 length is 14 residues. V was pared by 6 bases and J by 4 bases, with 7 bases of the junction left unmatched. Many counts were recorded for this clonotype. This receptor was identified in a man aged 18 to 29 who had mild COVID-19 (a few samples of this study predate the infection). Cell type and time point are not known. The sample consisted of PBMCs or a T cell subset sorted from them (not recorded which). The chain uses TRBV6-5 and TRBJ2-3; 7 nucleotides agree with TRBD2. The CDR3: CASRSFGGSDTQYF. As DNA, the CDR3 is TGTGCCAGCAGGTCTTTCGGGGGGTCAGATACGCAGTATTTT.